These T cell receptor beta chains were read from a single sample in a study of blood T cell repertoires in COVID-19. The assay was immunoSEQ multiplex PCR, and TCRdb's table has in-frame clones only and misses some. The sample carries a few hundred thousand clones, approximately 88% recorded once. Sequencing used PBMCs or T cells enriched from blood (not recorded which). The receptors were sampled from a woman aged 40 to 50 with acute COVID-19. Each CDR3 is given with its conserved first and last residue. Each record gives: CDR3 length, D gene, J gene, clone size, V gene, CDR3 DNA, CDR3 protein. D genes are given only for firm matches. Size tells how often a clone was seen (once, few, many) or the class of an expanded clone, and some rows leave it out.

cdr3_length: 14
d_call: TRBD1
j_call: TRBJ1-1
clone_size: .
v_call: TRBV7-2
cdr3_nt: TGTGCCAGCAGCTCGACAGGGTCCTTCACTGAAGCTTTCTTT
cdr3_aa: CASSSTGSFTEAFF

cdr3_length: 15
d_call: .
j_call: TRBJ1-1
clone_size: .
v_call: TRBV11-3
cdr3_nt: TGTGCCAGCAGCTCGTACGACAGGCAGAACACTGAAGCTTTCTTT
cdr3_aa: CASSSYDRQNTEAFF

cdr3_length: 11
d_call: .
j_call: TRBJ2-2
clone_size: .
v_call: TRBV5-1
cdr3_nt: TGCGCCAGCAGCTTCGTCGGGGAGCTGTTTTTT
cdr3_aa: CASSFVGELFF

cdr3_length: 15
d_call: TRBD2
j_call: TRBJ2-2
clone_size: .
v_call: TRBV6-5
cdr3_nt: TGTGCCAGCAGGTATCGGCGGGAGGGCCTCAGGGAGCTGTTTTTT
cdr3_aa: CASRYRREGLRELFF

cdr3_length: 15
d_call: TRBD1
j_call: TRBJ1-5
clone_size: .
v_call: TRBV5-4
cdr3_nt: TGTGCCAGCAGCGCGGGACAGGGGATGAGCCAGCCCCAGCATTTT
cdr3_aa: CASSAGQGMSQPQHF

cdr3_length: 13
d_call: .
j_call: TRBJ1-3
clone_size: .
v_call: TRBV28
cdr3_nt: TGTGCCAGCCGCAGGGGATCTGGAAACACCATATATTTT
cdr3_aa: CASRRGSGNTIYF

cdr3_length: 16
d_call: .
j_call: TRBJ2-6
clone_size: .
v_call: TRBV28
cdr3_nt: TGTGCCAGCACCGCGCTCGATGGGACAGGGGCCAACGTCCTGACTTTC
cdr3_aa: CASTALDGTGANVLTF

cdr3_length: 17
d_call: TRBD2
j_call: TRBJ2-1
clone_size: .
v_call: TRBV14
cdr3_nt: TGTGCCAGCAGCCAAGAATTAGCGGGACTGACCTACAATGAGCAGTTCTTC
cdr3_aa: CASSQELAGLTYNEQFF

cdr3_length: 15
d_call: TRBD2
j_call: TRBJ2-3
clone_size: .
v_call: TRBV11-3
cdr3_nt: TGTGCCAGCAGCTTAAGAAGCGGGAGATCGGATACGCAGTATTTT
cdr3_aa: CASSLRSGRSDTQYF

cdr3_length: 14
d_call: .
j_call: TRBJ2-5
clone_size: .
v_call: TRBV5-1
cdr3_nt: TGCGCCAGCAGCTTAGCTACTGGAGGGGAGACCCAGTACTTC
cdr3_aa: CASSLATGGETQYF

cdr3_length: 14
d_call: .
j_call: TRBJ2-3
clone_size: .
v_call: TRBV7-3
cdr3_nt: TGTGCCAGCAGCTTAAGTGCAGGCACAGATACGCAGTATTTT
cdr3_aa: CASSLSAGTDTQYF

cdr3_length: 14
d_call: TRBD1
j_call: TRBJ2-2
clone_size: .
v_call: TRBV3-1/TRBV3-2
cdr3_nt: TGTGCCAGCAGCAGGGACAGAAACACCGGGGAGCTGTTTTTT
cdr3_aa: CASSRDRNTGELFF

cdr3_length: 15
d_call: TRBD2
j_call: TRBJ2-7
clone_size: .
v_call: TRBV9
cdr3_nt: TGTGCCAGCAGCGTCGCGACTAGCGGGATCTACGAGCAGTACTTC
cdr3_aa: CASSVATSGIYEQYF

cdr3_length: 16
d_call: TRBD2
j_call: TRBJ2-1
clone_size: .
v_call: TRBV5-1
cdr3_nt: TGCGCCAGCAGCTTGGCCTCGGGGGGCTCCTACAATGAGCAGTTCTTC
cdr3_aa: CASSLASGGSYNEQFF

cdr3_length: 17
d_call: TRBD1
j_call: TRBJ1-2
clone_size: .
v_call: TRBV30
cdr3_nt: TGTGCTAGGCTGTCCCGGGACAGGGGTTCGTTAAACTATGGCTACACCTTC
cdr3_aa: CARLSRDRGSLNYGYTF

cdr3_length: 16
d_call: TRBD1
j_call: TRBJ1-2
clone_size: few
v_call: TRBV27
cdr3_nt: TGTGCCAGCAGCCCTCAGTGGGACAGAGATAACTATGGCTACACCTTC
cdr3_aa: CASSPQWDRDNYGYTF